This TCR beta chain was captured by sequencing in a study of early stage breast cancer tumors. The CDR3 is 15 residues long. V lost 3 bases and J 6 bases, leaving 18 bases between the germline ends. The germline CDR1 and CDR2 sequences are MNHNS and SASEGT. Study conclusions and caveats: Most shared enriched TCRB sequences were commonly generated ones. Bulk DNA sequencing of unsorted cells missed chain pairing and markers. In most of the 16 patients, blood comparison separated tumor from normal breast.

As concerns this clone: Its antigen is unidentified.

Here immunoSEQ multiplex PCR was the method, and the copy in TCRdb shows in-frame clones only, minus some. The sample consists of more than 55,000 clones, 60% to 85% of them appearing once. The genes are TRBV6-1 and TRBJ2-7, with D tentatively TRBD1 or TRBD2 (5 bases each). Sequences were obtained from blood. This clonotype was sampled from a person in their twenties or thirties with breast cancer. CDR3 region: CASSEISGPPGEQYF. DNA of the CDR3: TGTGCCAGCAGTGAGATTTCGGGACCCCCAGGCGAGCAGTACTTC.